This TCR beta chain emerged from a study of CD8+ T cells in alopecia areata. The CDR3 is 11 amino acids. Germline V lookup: CDR1 SQVTM, CDR2 ANQGSEA. The ends were cut back, 6 bases at V and 7 bases at J, with 13 bases in the middle. The treatment was: oral pan-JAK inhibitor, 5-10 mg twice daily. Both CD4+ and CD8+ T cells were separated by sorting PBMCs. RNA was isolated and reverse transcribed to cDNA, the sequencing template. Here immunoSEQ multiplex PCR was the method, and the copy in TCRdb shows in-frame clones only, minus some. The top ten clones hold about 20% of a sample with some 80,000 clones, 66% of them seen once.

The rearrangement uses TRBV29-1 and TRBJ2-7; D may be TRBD2 (6 bases). The specimen was CD8+ T cells sorted from blood, collected at week 24, from a patient treated with tofacitinib. This TCR was sampled from a human donor with alopecia areata. CDR3 in DNA: TGCAGCGTATCCATAGGGAGGGAGCAGTACTTC. This translates into CSVSIGREQYF.